This T cell receptor beta chain appears in the sequencing data of a study of graft-versus-host responses after intestinal transplantation. This clone was recorded only once. Its antigen is not known. General study findings and limits: Circulating GvH clone levels at their peak were associated with HvG declines (early post-transplant). Recipient marrow contained GvH clones, some of which appeared first in ileum or blood. Allografts from individuals with graft-donor T cell macrochimerism displayed high graft-versus-host to host-versus-graft clonal ratios.

Profiled with immunoSEQ multiplex PCR; TCRdb holds only in-frame clones, not every one. The data contain around 17,000 clones, about 87% of them seen just once; the ten biggest clones take up 5.5% to 7%. The CDR3 length is 13 residues. Trimming removed 5 bases at V and 1 base at J, with 8 bases between. Germline values: CDR1 GTSNPN, CDR2 SVGIG (reference sequence). The sequencing used PBMCs, collected roughly 15 weeks after intestinal transplant. The genes are TRBV30 and TRBJ2-2; D not certain. The clonotype was recovered from a human patient who received an intestinal transplant, so some T cells may come from the graft donor. The CDR3 spells CAWRIQNTGELFF. The CDR3 DNA reads as TGTGCCTGGCGGATACAGAACACCGGGGAGCTGTTTTTT.